This TCR beta chain was documented in a study of T cell responses to AZD1222 COVID-19 vaccine. Overall study: Whether given at about 4 or about 12 weeks, second doses were pooled. Study observations and caveats: The donors showed a predominance of white British ancestry and of females, with possible underestimation of clonal diversity.

This clone was counted a few times. Its antigen is still unknown. Assay: immunoSEQ multiplex PCR; the TCRdb copy retains only in-frame clones and omits some. The table records about 100,000 clones, 87% of them present only once. Per the germline V gene, CDR1 is KGHDR and CDR2 is SFDVKD. This CDR3 region has 21 residues. Trimming removed 0 bases from V and 6 bases from J; junction bases left unmatched: 20. The rearrangement joins TRBV24-1 to TRBJ2-1, with 9 bases matching TRBD2. Here the sequenced sample was peripheral blood, taken on day 0 of AZD1222 vaccination. This TCR was sampled from an adult in good health. CDR3 DNA: TGTGCCACCAGTGATTTGCTTCTCTCGGCGCGGGAGGGCCCGTATGGCAATGAGCAGTTCTTC. Residues: CATSDLLLSAREGPYGNEQFF.